These T cell receptor beta chains were read from a single sample in a study of blood T cells in healthy people across ages. Each CDR3 protein gets one entry after TCRdb re-called the 5' RACE reads with MiXCR. This table has 1.6 million or so distinct CDR3 sequences, almost 35% appearing once. What was sequenced was blood. Source of these receptors: a woman aged 30 to 39 in good health. CDR3s include the opening cysteine and the closing phenylalanine or tryptophan.

j_call: TRBJ1-5; v_call: TRBV20-1; cdr3_aa: CSADNSNQPQHF
j_call: TRBJ2-1; v_call: TRBV5-1; cdr3_aa: CASSLDRGGDNEQFF
j_call: TRBJ1-1; v_call: TRBV12-3/TRBV12-4; cdr3_aa: CASSPETVNTEAFF
j_call: TRBJ1-1; v_call: TRBV5-1; cdr3_aa: CASSLAGGAPTTEAFF
j_call: TRBJ2-5; v_call: TRBV7-2; cdr3_aa: CASSFSQGALETQYF
j_call: TRBJ2-1; v_call: TRBV11-2; cdr3_aa: CASSRETGQLYNEQFF
j_call: TRBJ1-1; v_call: TRBV5-1; cdr3_aa: CASSSGQGETEAFF
j_call: TRBJ2-7; v_call: TRBV7-2; cdr3_aa: CASSLGGVLSYEQYF
j_call: TRBJ2-7; v_call: TRBV20-1; cdr3_aa: CSAETGFSYEQYF
j_call: TRBJ1-2; v_call: TRBV6-6; cdr3_aa: CASGQGGDGYTF
j_call: TRBJ2-7; v_call: TRBV20-1; cdr3_aa: CSFVAGSYEQYF
j_call: TRBJ1-4; v_call: TRBV25-1; cdr3_aa: CASSNQELEKLFF
j_call: TRBJ2-6; v_call: TRBV3-1; cdr3_aa: CASSQWTGANVLTF
j_call: TRBJ2-5; v_call: TRBV4-1; cdr3_aa: CASSQVALATGMLETQYF
j_call: TRBJ2-1; v_call: TRBV10-3; cdr3_aa: CALRGQGAPEQFF
j_call: TRBJ2-7; v_call: TRBV5-1; cdr3_aa: CASSGTGGAFISYEQYF
j_call: TRBJ2-3; v_call: TRBV28; cdr3_aa: CASSMIGTVISTDTQYF
j_call: TRBJ2-7; v_call: TRBV20-1; cdr3_aa: CSARERGVSYEQYF
j_call: TRBJ2-1; v_call: TRBV9; cdr3_aa: CASSVGAEPTYNEQFF
j_call: TRBJ2-7; v_call: TRBV28; cdr3_aa: CASSRSGQGYEQYF
j_call: TRBJ1-1; v_call: TRBV12-3/TRBV12-4; cdr3_aa: CASTLDSPVNTEAFF
j_call: TRBJ2-5; v_call: TRBV5-6; cdr3_aa: CASSLGHAVETQYF
j_call: TRBJ2-1; v_call: TRBV20-1; cdr3_aa: CSARPRDRSYNEQFF
j_call: TRBJ1-2; v_call: TRBV3-1; cdr3_aa: CASSQTAGAAGGYTF
j_call: TRBJ2-7; v_call: TRBV10-3; cdr3_aa: CAISDPRGTSAYEQYF
j_call: TRBJ2-5; v_call: TRBV27; cdr3_aa: CASSPTRQGDRGQYF
j_call: TRBJ2-3; v_call: TRBV6-5; cdr3_aa: CASNRAGGPEDTQYF
j_call: TRBJ1-2; v_call: TRBV4-1; cdr3_aa: CASSHSFFRTAHGYTF
j_call: TRBJ2-1; v_call: TRBV30; cdr3_aa: CAWSVKDNEQFF
j_call: TRBJ2-7; v_call: TRBV12-3/TRBV12-4; cdr3_aa: CASSWVYQHEQYF
j_call: TRBJ1-1; v_call: TRBV20-1; cdr3_aa: CSALDRNTEAFF
j_call: TRBJ1-4; v_call: TRBV3-1; cdr3_aa: CASSQDGGVGEKLFF
j_call: TRBJ2-5; v_call: TRBV7-8; cdr3_aa: CASSLVGRLAETQYF
j_call: TRBJ2-5; v_call: TRBV6-6; cdr3_aa: CASSLDSPAQYF
j_call: TRBJ2-5; v_call: TRBV24-1; cdr3_aa: CATSARETQYF
j_call: TRBJ2-3; v_call: TRBV3-1; cdr3_aa: CASSHWGRELDTQYF
j_call: TRBJ2-7; v_call: TRBV29-1; cdr3_aa: CSAAQGGGEQYF